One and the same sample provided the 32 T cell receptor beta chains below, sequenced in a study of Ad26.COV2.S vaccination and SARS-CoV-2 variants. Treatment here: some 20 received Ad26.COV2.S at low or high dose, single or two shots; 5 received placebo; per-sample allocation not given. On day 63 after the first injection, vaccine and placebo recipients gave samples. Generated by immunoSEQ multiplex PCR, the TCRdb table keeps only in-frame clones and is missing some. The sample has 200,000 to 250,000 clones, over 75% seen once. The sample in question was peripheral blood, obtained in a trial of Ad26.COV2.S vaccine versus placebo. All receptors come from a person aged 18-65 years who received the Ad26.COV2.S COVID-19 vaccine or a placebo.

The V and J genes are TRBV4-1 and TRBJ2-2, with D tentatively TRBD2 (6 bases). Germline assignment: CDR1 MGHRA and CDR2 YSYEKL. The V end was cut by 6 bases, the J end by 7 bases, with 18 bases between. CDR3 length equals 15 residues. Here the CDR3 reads CASRDFEAGFGELFF. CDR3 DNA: TGCGCCAGCAGGGACTTTGAGGCGGGGTTCGGGGAGCTGTTTTTT.

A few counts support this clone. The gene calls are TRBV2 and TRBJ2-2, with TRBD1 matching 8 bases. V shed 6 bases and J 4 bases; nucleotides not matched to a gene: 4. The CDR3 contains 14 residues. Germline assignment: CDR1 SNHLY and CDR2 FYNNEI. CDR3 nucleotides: TGTGCCAGCAGAGAGGACAGGGCCACCGGGGAGCTGTTTTTT. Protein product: CASREDRATGELFF.

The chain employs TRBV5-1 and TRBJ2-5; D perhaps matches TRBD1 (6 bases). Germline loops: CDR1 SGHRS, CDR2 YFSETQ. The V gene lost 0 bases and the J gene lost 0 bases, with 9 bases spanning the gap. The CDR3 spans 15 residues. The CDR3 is CASSLGDRNQETQYF. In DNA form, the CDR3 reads TGCGCCAGCAGCTTGGGTGACAGGAACCAAGAGACCCAGTACTTC.

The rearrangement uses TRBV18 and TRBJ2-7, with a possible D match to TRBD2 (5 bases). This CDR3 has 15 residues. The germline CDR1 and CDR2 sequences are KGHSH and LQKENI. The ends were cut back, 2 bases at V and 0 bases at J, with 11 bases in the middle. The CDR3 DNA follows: TGTGCCAGCTCACCAGGAGCGGTTAGCTCCTACGAGCAGTACTTC. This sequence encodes CASSPGAVSSYEQYF.

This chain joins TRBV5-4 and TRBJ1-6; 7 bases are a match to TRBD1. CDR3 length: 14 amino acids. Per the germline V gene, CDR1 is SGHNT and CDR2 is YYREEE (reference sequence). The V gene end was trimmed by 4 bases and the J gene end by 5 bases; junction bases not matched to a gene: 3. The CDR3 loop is CASSADRDNSPLHF. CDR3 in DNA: TGTGCCAGCAGCGCTGACAGGGATAATTCACCCCTCCACTTT.

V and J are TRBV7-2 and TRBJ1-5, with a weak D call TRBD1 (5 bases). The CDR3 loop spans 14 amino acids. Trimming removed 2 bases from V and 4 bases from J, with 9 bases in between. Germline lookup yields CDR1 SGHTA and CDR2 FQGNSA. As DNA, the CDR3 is TGTGCCAGCAGCTTAACACAGGTTAATCAGCCCCAGCATTTT. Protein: CASSLTQVNQPQHF.

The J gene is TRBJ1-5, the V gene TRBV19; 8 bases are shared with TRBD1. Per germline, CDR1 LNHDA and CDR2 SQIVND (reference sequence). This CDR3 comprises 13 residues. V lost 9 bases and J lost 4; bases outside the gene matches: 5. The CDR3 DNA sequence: TGTGCCAGCAGCCGGGACAGGAATCAGCCCCAGCATTTT. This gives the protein CASSRDRNQPQHF.

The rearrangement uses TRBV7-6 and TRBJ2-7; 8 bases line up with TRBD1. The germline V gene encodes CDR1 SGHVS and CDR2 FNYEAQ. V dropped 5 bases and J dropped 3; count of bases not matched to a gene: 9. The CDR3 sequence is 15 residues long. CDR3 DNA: TGTGCCAGCAGCCTGGGGACAGGCCCCTACTACGAGCAGTACTTC. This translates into CASSLGTGPYYEQYF.

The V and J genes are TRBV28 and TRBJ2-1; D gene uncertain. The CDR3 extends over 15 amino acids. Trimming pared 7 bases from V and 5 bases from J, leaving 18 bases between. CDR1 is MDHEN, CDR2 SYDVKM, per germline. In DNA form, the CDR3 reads TGTGCCAGCAATCCCAGTTTAGGCCAGAACAATGAGCAGTTCTTC. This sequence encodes CASNPSLGQNNEQFF.

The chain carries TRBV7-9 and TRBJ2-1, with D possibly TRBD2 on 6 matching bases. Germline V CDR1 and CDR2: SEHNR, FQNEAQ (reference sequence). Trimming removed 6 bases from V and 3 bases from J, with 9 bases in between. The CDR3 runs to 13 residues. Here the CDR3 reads CASRSGLYNEQFF. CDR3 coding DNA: TGTGCCAGCAGATCGGGACTCTACAATGAGCAGTTCTTC.

CDR3 amino acids: CASSIQLAGESGTGELFF. CDR3 nucleotide sequence: TGTGCCAGTAGTATACAGCTAGCGGGAGAGTCGGGCACCGGGGAGCTGTTTTTT. The V call is TRBV19, the J call TRBJ2-2, with TRBD2 matching over 10 bases. This CDR3 has 18 residues. Germline V lookup: CDR1 LNHDA, CDR2 SQIVND (reference sequence). With V trimmed by 2 bases and J by 4 bases, 10 bases remained unmatched.

CDR3 loop: CATSSQRGDHSYNEQFF. CDR3 nucleotide sequence: TGTGCCACCAGCAGCCAGCGGGGGGATCACTCCTACAATGAGCAGTTCTTC. The gene calls are TRBV15 and TRBJ2-1; 9 bases are a match to TRBD2. Germline CDR1 and CDR2: LNHNV and YYDKDF (reference sequence). This CDR3 contains 17 residues. V was pared by 3 bases and J by 0 bases, with 6 bases of the junction left unmatched.

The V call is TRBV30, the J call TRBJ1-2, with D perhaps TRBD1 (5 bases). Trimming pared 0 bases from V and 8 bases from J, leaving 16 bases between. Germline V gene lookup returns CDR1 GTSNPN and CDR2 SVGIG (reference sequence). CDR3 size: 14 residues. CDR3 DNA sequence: TGTGCCTGGAGTGTCCTGGGGGAGGGCGGAGGCTACACCTTC. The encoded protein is CAWSVLGEGGGYTF.

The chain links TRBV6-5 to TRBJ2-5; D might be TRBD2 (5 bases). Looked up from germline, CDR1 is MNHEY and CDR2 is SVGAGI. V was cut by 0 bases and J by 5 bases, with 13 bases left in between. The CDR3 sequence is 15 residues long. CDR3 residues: CASSYSSGFEETQYF. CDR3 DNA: TGTGCCAGCAGTTACTCGTCGGGGTTTGAGGAGACCCAGTACTTC.

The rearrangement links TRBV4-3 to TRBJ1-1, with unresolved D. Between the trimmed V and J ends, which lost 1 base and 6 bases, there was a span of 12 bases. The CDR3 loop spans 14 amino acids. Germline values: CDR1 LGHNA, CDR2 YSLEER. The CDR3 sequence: CASSQGGVRPEAFF. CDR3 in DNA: TGCGCCAGCAGCCAAGGGGGAGTACGTCCTGAAGCTTTCTTT.

CDR3 residues: CASTSEVAGGKDTQYF. The DNA of the CDR3 is TGTGCCAGCACCTCAGAGGTTGCGGGGGGGAAGGATACGCAGTATTTT. J is TRBJ2-3 and V is TRBV5-4, with 9 bases aligning to TRBD2. Trimming took 6 bases from V and 6 from J; bases not matched to a gene: 14. Germline-derived CDR1 and CDR2 are SGHNT and YYREEE (reference sequence). The length of the CDR3 is 16 residues.

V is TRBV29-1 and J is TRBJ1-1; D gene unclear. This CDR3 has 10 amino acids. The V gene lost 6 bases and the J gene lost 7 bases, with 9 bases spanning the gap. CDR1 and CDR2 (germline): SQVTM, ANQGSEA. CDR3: CSVFMYEAFF. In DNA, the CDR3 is TGCAGCGTCTTTATGTATGAAGCTTTCTTT.

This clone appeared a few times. The CDR3 here is CASSPSSYRGLNTEAFF. The CDR3 nucleotides are TGTGCCAGCAGCCCCTCATCGTACAGGGGGCTGAACACTGAAGCTTTCTTT. The genes are TRBV7-9 and TRBJ1-1, with 9 bases aligning to TRBD1. The CDR3 sequence is 17 residues long. V lost 5 bases, J lost 0 bases, and 10 bases stayed unmatched. The germline V gene has CDR1 SEHNR and CDR2 FQNEAQ (reference sequence).

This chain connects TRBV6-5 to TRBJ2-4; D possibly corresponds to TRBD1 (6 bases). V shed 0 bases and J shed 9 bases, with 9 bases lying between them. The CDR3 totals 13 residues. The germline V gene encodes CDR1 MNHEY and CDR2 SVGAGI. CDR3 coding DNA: TGTGCCAGCAGTTACTCCAGGGGCGGCATTCAGTACTTC. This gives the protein CASSYSRGGIQYF.

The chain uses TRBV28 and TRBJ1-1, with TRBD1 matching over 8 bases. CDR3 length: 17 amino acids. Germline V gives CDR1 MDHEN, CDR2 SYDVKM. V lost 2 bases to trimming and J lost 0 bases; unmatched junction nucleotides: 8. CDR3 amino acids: CASSLARGQFMNTEAFF. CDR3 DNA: TGTGCCAGCAGTTTAGCCAGGGGGCAGTTCATGAACACTGAAGCTTTCTTT.

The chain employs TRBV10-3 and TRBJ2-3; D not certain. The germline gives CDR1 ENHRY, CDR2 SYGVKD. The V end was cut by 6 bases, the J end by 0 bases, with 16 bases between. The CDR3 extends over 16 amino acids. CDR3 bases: TGTGCCATCAGATCCATGCTAGAAGCTAGCACAGATACGCAGTATTTT. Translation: CAIRSMLEASTDTQYF.

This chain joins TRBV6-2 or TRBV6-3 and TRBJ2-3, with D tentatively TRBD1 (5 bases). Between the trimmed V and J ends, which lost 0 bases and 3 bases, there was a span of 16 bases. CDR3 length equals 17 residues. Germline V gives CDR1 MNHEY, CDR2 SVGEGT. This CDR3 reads CASSYSFRATGTDTQYF. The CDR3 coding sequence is TGTGCCAGCAGTTACTCTTTCAGGGCCACCGGGACAGATACGCAGTATTTT.

CDR3 region: CASSLSGAGVDTQYF. The CDR3 DNA sequence: TGTGCCAGCAGCTTAAGCGGAGCGGGAGTGGATACGCAGTATTTT. The J gene is TRBJ2-3, the V gene TRBV11-1; 8 bases align to TRBD2. Trimming took 2 bases from V and 6 from J; bases not matched to a gene: 7. There are 15 residues in the CDR3. Per germline, CDR1 SGHAT and CDR2 FQDESV (reference sequence).

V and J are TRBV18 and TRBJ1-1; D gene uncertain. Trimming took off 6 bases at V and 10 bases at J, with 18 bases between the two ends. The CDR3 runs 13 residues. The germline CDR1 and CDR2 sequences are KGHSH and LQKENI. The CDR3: CASSSGHSWGAFF. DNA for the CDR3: TGTGCCAGCTCGTCAGGTCATTCGTGGGGAGCTTTCTTT. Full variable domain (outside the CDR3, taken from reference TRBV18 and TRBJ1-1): NAGVMQNPRHLVRRRGQEARLRCSPMKGHSHVYWYRQLPEEGLKFMVYLQKENIIDESGMPKERFSAEFPKEGPSILRIQQVVRGDSAAYFCASSSGHSWGAFFGQGTRLTVV.

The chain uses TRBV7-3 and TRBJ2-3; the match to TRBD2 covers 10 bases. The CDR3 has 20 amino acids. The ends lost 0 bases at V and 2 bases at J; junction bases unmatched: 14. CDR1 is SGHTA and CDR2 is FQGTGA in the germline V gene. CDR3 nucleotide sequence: TGTGCCAGCAGCTTAACTGCCCAGCGGGGGGGGCCTTCCCCCACAGATACGCAGTATTTT. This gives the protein CASSLTAQRGGPSPTDTQYF.

The CDR3 sequence: CASSYSKVWTGGYEQYF. DNA of the CDR3: TGTGCCAGCAGTTACTCGAAGGTTTGGACAGGGGGCTACGAGCAGTACTTC. The gene calls are TRBV6-2 or TRBV6-3 and TRBJ2-7; 10 bases align to TRBD1. V was clipped by 0 bases and J by 3 bases; unmatched bases: 8. Looked up from germline, CDR1 is MNHEY and CDR2 is SVGEGT. The CDR3 covers 17 residues.

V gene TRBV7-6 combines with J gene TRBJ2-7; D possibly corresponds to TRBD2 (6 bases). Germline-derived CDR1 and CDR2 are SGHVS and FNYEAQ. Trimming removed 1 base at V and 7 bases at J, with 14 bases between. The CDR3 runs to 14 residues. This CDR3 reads CASSLGGGKEEQYF. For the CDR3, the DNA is TGTGCCAGCAGCTTAGGAGGAGGGAAGGAGGAGCAGTACTTC.

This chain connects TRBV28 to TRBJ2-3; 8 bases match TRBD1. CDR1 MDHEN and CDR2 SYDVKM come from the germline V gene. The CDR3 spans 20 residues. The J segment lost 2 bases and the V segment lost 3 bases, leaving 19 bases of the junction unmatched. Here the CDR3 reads CASSFFQGARPGVNTDTQYF. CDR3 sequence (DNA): TGTGCCAGCAGTTTCTTTCAGGGGGCCCGCCCGGGGGTCAACACAGATACGCAGTATTTT.

This chain's CDR3 is CASSQAPAQGLTGYTF. DNA for the CDR3: TGCGCCAGCAGCCAAGCACCAGCCCAGGGGCTTACTGGCTACACCTTC. The chain employs TRBV4-1 and TRBJ1-2, with a possible D match to TRBD1 (6 bases). In germline, CDR1 is MGHRA, CDR2 YSYEKL. The CDR3 is made up of 16 amino acids. Trimming left V 1 base short and J 7 bases short, with 19 bases between.

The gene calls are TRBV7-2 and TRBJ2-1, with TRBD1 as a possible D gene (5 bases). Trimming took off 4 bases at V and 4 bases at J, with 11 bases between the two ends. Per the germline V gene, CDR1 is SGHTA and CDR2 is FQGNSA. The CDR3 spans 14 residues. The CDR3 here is CASSSIDRYNEQFF. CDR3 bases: TGTGCCAGCAGCTCTATTGACAGATACAATGAGCAGTTCTTC. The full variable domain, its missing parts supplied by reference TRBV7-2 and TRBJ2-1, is GAGVSQSPSNKVTEKGKDVELRCDPISGHTALYWYRQSLGQGLEFLIYFQGNSAPDKSGLPSDRFSAERTGGSVSTLTIQRTQQEDSAVYLCASSSIDRYNEQFFGPGTRLTVL.

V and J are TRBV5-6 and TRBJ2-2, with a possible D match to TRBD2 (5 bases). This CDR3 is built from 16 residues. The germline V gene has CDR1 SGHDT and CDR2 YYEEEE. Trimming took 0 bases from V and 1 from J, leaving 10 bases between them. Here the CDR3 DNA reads TGTGCCAGCAGCTTGGCGGGGTGGGAGAACACCGGGGAGCTGTTTTTT. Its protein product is CASSLAGWENTGELFF.

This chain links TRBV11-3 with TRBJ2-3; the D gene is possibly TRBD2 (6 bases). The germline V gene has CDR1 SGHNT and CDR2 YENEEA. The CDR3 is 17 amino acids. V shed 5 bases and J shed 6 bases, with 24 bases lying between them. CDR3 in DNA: TGTGCCAGCAGCGGACGAATCAGCGGGCCCACCCCCGATACGCAGTATTTT. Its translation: CASSGRISGPTPDTQYF.